Sequencing of this T cell receptor (beta chain) was carried out in a study of T cells in Graves' hyperthyroidism and ophthalmopathy. The CDR3 regions of TCR beta were amplified from RNA transcripts. The HTBI set primed first-round TCR CDR3 RT-PCR. In TCRdb, the multiplex PCR reads were re-called with MiXCR into one record per CDR3 protein. The sample comprises roughly 500,000 distinct CDR3 sequences, roughly 13% of which are singletons, and 5% to 7% rests with the top ten. The length of the CDR3 is 13 residues. The germline V and J ends were trimmed by 4 bases and 8 bases, with 13 bases remaining between them. Germline V CDR1 and CDR2: KGHDR, SFDVKD. This clonotype was picked up a small number of times.

The sequenced material came from blood. The source is a woman younger than 45 with Graves' hyperthyroidism that later progressed to Graves' ophthalmopathy. The rearrangement joins TRBV24-1 to TRBJ1-2; possible D gene TRBD1, 5 bases. CDR3 loop: CATSDGGMWGYTF. DNA of the CDR3: TGTGCCACCAGTGACGGGGGAATGTGGGGCTACACCTTC.